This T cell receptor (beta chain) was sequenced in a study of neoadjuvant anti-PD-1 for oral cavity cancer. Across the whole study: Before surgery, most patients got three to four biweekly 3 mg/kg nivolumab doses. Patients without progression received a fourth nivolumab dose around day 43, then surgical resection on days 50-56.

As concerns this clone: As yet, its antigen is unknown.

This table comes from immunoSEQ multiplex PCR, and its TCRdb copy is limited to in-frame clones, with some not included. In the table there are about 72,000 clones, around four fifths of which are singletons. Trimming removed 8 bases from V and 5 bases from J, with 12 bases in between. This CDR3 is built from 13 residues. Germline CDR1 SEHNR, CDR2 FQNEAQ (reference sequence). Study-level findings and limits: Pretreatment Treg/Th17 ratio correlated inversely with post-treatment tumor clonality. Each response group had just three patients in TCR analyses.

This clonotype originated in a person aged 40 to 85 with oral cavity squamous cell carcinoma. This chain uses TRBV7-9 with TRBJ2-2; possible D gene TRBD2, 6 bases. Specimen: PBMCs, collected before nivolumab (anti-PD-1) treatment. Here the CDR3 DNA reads TGTGCCAGCGACTCCAGCGGGACCGGGGAGCTGTTTTTT. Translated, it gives CASDSSGTGELFF. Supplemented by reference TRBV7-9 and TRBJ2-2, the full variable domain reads DTGVSQNPRHKITKRGQNVTFRCDPISEHNRLYWYRQTLGQGPEFLTYFQNEAQLEKSRLLSDRFSAERPKGSFSTLEIQRTEQGDSAMYLCASDSSGTGELFFGEGSRLTVL.